This TCR beta chain was retrieved from a study of blood T cell repertoires in COVID-19. Clinical history reported by participants formed the basis on which cohorts were assigned. This clone was picked up a small number of times. Under the authors' procedure: Using reference gene primer amplification, nucleated cell counts were estimated. Profiled with immunoSEQ multiplex PCR; TCRdb holds only in-frame clones, not every one. V and J calls and clone size are those listed in that table; D and trimming were worked out from the DNA. The sample holds hundreds of thousands of clones; 80% to 90% are singletons and the top ten take around 2.1%. The CDR3 is 14 residues long. From germline, CDR1 is MNHEY and CDR2 SMNVEV (reference sequence). Trimming took 4 bases from V and 5 from J, leaving 14 bases between them.

This sequence was found in a man younger than 40 who had recovered from COVID-19. The chain is built from TRBV27 and TRBJ1-1, with D perhaps TRBD1 (5 bases). The sequenced sample consisted of PBMCs or T cells enriched from blood (not recorded which). Here the CDR3 DNA reads TGTGCCAGCAGTTCGAACCAGGGCAGGACTGAAGCTTTCTTT. The encoded protein is CASSSNQGRTEAFF.